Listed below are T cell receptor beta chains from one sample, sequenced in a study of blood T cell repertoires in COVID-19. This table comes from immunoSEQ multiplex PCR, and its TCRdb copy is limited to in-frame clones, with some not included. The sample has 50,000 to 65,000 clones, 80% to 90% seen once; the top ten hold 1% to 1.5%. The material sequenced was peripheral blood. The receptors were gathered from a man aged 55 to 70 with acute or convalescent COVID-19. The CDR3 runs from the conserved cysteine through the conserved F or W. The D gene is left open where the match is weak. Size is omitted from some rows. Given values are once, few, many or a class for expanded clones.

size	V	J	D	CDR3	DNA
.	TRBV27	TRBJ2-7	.	CASSLSGMAGEQYF	TGTGCCAGCAGTTTAAGCGGTATGGCTGGCGAGCAGTACTTC
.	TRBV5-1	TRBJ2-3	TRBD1	CASSQHLNRGATDTQYF	TGCGCCAGCAGCCAACACTTAAACAGGGGAGCAACAGATACGCAGTATTTT
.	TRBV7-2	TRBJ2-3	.	CASSLYAADTQYF	TGTGCCAGCAGCTTATATGCAGCAGATACGCAGTATTTT
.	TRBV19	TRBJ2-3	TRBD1	CASRNWDRGLQDTQYF	TGTGCCAGTAGAAACTGGGACAGGGGGCTGCAAGATACGCAGTATTTT
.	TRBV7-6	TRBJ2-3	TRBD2	CASSSGATDTQYF	TGTGCCAGCTCTAGCGGGGCCACAGATACGCAGTATTTT
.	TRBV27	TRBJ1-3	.	CASAQGSSGNTIYF	TGTGCCAGCGCCCAGGGCAGCTCTGGAAACACCATATATTTT
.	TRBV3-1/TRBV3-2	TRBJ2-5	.	CASSQDLGTQYF	TGTGCCAGCAGCCAGGACTTAGGGACCCAGTACTTC
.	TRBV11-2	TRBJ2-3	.	CASSLSGDTQYF	TGTGCCAGCAGCTTATCGGGGGATACGCAGTATTTT
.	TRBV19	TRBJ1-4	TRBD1	CASRSPGQLNEKLFF	TGTGCCAGTAGATCACCGGGACAGTTGAATGAAAAACTGTTTTTT
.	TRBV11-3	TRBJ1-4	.	CASSLAAGTNEKLFF	TGTGCCAGCAGCTTAGCGGCAGGGACTAATGAAAAACTGTTTTTT
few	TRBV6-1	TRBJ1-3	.	CASSDPQVAGGNTIYF	TGTGCCAGCAGTGACCCTCAGGTGGCGGGAGGAAACACCATATATTTT
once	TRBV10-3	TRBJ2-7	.	CAISSTRAAYEQYF	TGTGCCATCAGCTCCACCAGGGCGGCCTACGAGCAGTACTTC
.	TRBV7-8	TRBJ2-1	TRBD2	CASTRREDHNEQFF	TGTGCCAGCACCCGGCGGGAGGACCACAATGAGCAGTTCTTC
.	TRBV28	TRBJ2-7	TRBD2	CASSLGGEAIYEQYF	TGTGCCAGCAGTTTAGGGGGGGAGGCGATCTACGAGCAGTACTTC
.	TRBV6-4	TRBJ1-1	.	CASSGTGYSREAFF	TGTGCCAGCAGTGGCACAGGGTATTCTCGTGAAGCTTTCTTT